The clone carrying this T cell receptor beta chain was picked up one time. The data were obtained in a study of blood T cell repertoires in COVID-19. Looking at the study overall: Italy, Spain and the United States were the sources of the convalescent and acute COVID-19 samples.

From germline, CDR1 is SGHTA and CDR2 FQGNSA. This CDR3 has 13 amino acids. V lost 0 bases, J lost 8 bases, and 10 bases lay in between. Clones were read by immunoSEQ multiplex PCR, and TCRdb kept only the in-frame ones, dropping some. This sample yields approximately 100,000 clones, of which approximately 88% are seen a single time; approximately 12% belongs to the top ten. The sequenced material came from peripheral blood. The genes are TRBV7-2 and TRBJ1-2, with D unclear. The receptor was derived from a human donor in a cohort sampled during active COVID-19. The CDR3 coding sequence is TGTGCCAGCAGCTTAGCACAGAGCTGGGGCTACACCTTC. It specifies CASSLAQSWGYTF.